This TCR beta chain is from a study of shared clonotypes between healthy human individuals. The V end lost 1 base, the J end lost 2 bases, and 9 bases lay between the germline ends. The CDR3 extends over 14 amino acids. In germline, CDR1 is MGHRA, CDR2 YSYEKL. What CD8 memory combined were CD45RO+ cells and CCR7-negative CD45RA+ TemRA cells. This table comes from immunoSEQ multiplex PCR, and its TCRdb copy is limited to in-frame clones, with some not included. Of some 700,000 clones in the sample, roughly 87% are singletons; the top ten hold roughly 36%. The rearrangement links TRBV4-1 to TRBJ2-7; D is possibly TRBD1 (5 bases). This TCR was recovered from a man aged 18 to 35 in good health. Some clones in this sample may be carry-over from other donors' samples. The specimen sequenced was memory CD8+ T cells from PBMCs. The subset denotes: CD45RO+ cells pooled with CCR7-negative TemRA cells. CDR3 protein: CASSQVDSPYEQYF. The CDR3 DNA reads TGCGCCAGCAGCCAAGTAGACAGCCCCTACGAGCAGTACTTC.